The 15 T cell receptor beta chains below come from one sample, sequenced in a study of control samples from healthy donors and cancer patients. Assay: immunoSEQ multiplex PCR; the TCRdb copy retains only in-frame clones and omits some. The sample includes about 190,000 clones, 90% to 95% of them seen just once. Sequenced material: blood. These receptors all stem from a young man in good health.

This clone was found once. The chain has TRBV5-1 and TRBJ1-4; TRBD1 matches 7 bases. CDR3 size: 14 residues. CDR1 is SGHRS and CDR2 is YFSETQ in the germline V gene. V trimming: 4 bases; J trimming: 5 bases; junction bases outside the gene matches: 5. DNA of the CDR3: TGCGCCAGCAGCCGGGACAGCTGGAATGAAAAACTGTTTTTT. It codes for CASSRDSWNEKLFF.

In regard to this clone: Relative to the germline gene, one junction end is altered; a read error may explain this. Different DNA sequences within this sample yield the same CDR3. V usage is TRBV19 and J usage is TRBJ1-1, with D hard to call. The CDR3 is 13 amino acids. Germline loops: CDR1 LNHDA, CDR2 SQIVND (reference sequence). CDR3 bases: TGCGCCAGTAGTACATCAATGAACACTGAAGCTTTCTTT. Amino acids: CASSTSMNTEAFF.

This clone was picked up a small number of times. V and J are TRBV15 and TRBJ2-1; 9 bases match TRBD2. This CDR3 is built from 15 residues. Germline trimming cut 8 bases from V and 8 bases from J; bases unmatched to any gene: 13. Germline CDR1 LNHNV, CDR2 YYDKDF (reference sequence). The CDR3 DNA is TGTGCCACCCGCGGGGCGGGGGGGCCTCTAGATGAGCAGTTCTTC. It translates to CATRGAGGPLDEQFF.

This chain joins TRBV5-1 and TRBJ1-3; D remains ambiguous. The germline CDR1 and CDR2 sequences are SGHRS and YFSETQ. The CDR3 has 16 amino acids. The V gene lost 4 bases and the J gene lost 0 bases, with 14 bases spanning the gap. CDR3 sequence (DNA): TGCGCCAGCAGCCACGGGTCTAGAAGCTCTGGAAACACCATATATTTT. This encodes CASSHGSRSSGNTIYF.

The chain couples TRBV5-1 to TRBJ2-7, with TRBD2 matching over 10 bases. Germline assignment: CDR1 SGHRS and CDR2 YFSETQ. V lost 2 bases, J lost 4 bases, and 6 bases stayed unmatched. The CDR3 sequence is 15 residues long. The CDR3 spells CASSFGSGGNYEQYF. CDR3 coding DNA: TGCGCCAGCAGCTTTGGTAGCGGGGGGAATTACGAGCAGTACTTC. The variable domain in full, completed from reference TRBV5-1 and TRBJ2-7, reads KAGVTQTPRYLIKTRGQQVTLSCSPISGHRSVSWYQQTPGQGLQFLFEYFSETQRNKGNFPGRFSGRQFSNSRSEMNVSTLELGDSALYLCASSFGSGGNYEQYFGPGTRLTVT.

The J gene is TRBJ1-1, the V gene TRBV30; D is unclear. Trimming took 1 base from V and 4 from J, leaving 7 bases between them. The CDR3 length is 12 residues. CDR1 is GTSNPN and CDR2 is SVGIG in the germline V gene (reference sequence). CDR3 bases: TGTGCCTGGAGTGCCCTAGGCACTGAAGCTTTCTTT. Its translation: CAWSALGTEAFF. Filled out from reference TRBV30 and TRBJ1-1, the complete variable domain reads SQTIHQWPATLVQPVGSPLSLECTVEGTSNPNLYWYRQAAGRGLQLLFYSVGIGQISSEVPQNLSASRPQDRQFILSSKKLLLSDSGFYLCAWSALGTEAFFGQGTRLTVV.

V is TRBV19 and J is TRBJ2-2; 11 bases line up with TRBD1. The CDR3 runs 14 residues. Germline values: CDR1 LNHDA, CDR2 SQIVND (reference sequence). The junction had 2 bases not matched to a gene; V was cut back by 5 bases and J by 6 bases. CDR3 DNA: TGTGCCAGTAGTCTGGGACAGGGGGCCGGGGAGCTGTTTTTT. It is translated as CASSLGQGAGELFF.

As DNA, the CDR3 is TGTGCCATCAGTGAGTCGACCCCCCCTAGCACAGATACGCAGTATTTT. Translated: CAISESTPPSTDTQYF. The genes are TRBV10-3 and TRBJ2-3; D call uncertain. This CDR3 has 16 residues. CDR1 is ENHRY, CDR2 SYGVKD, per germline. The V end was cut by 0 bases, the J end by 0 bases, with 10 bases between.

This chain connects TRBV4-1 to TRBJ1-3; TRBD1 agrees at 10 bases. CDR1 is MGHRA and CDR2 is YSYEKL in the germline V gene. The CDR3 consists of 18 residues. J was trimmed by 2 bases and V by 3 bases; bases with no gene match: 10. CDR3 coding DNA: TGCGCCAGCAGCCAGCTATTGGTCGACAGGGGGCCTGGAAACACCATATATTTT. Translation gives CASSQLLVDRGPGNTIYF.

The chain employs TRBV6-1 and TRBJ2-1, with D tentatively TRBD1 (5 bases). Deletions cut 2 bases from V and 5 bases from J, with 16 bases between. The V gene's germline CDR1 is MNHNS and CDR2 SASEGT. The CDR3 has 16 residues. The CDR3 DNA reads as TGTGCCAGCAGTGAAAAGCTGGCAGGGATCCACAATGAGCAGTTCTTC. The encoded protein is CASSEKLAGIHNEQFF.

The chain is built from TRBV2 and TRBJ1-1; 8 bases match TRBD1. CDR1 is SNHLY and CDR2 is FYNNEI in the germline V gene. This CDR3 has 14 amino acids. V shed 4 bases and J 1 base; nucleotides not matched to a gene: 2. CDR3 residues: CASSVQGANTEAFF. As DNA, the CDR3 is TGTGCCAGCAGTGTTCAGGGGGCGAACACTGAAGCTTTCTTT.

The chain combines TRBV6-5 with TRBJ2-1; 11 positions match TRBD1. Germline CDR1 reads MNHEY; CDR2 reads SVGAGI. The CDR3 extends over 15 amino acids. After removal of 6 bases from V and 6 bases from J, the junction contained 7 bases not matched to a gene. CDR3 nucleotides: TGTGCCAGCAGCCCGGGACAGGGGGTCGGCAATGAGCAGTTCTTC. Protein product: CASSPGQGVGNEQFF.

The chain recombines TRBV5-1 with TRBJ1-5, with 7 bases fitting TRBD1. This CDR3 has 15 amino acids. CDR1 SGHRS and CDR2 YFSETQ come from the germline V gene. V trimming: 4 bases; J trimming: 1 base; junction bases outside the gene matches: 5. The chain's CDR3 is CASSEGGGSNQPQHF. CDR3 coding DNA: TGCGCCAGCAGCGAAGGGGGCGGAAGCAATCAGCCCCAGCATTTT. Full variable domain (missing parts from reference TRBV5-1 and TRBJ1-5): KAGVTQTPRYLIKTRGQQVTLSCSPISGHRSVSWYQQTPGQGLQFLFEYFSETQRNKGNFPGRFSGRQFSNSRSEMNVSTLELGDSALYLCASSEGGGSNQPQHFGDGTRLSIL.

This clone appeared once. The gene calls are TRBV30 and TRBJ2-7; the match to TRBD1 covers 9 bases. The CDR3 is made up of 16 amino acids. CDR1 and CDR2 from the germline V gene are GTSNPN and SVGIG (reference sequence). Trimming cost V 3 bases and J 0 bases; bases outside gene matches: 9. In DNA, the CDR3 is TGTGCCTGGAGAGGGGGACAGGGCCTATTCTCCTACGAGCAGTACTTC. Translating gives CAWRGGQGLFSYEQYF. Using reference TRBV30 and TRBJ2-7 for the parts outside the CDR3, the full variable domain is SQTIHQWPATLVQPVGSPLSLECTVEGTSNPNLYWYRQAAGRGLQLLFYSVGIGQISSEVPQNLSASRPQDRQFILSSKKLLLSDSGFYLCAWRGGQGLFSYEQYFGPGTRLTVT.

This clone appeared a single time. CDR3 region: CASSGTGGETQYF. The CDR3 bases are TGTGCCAGCAGCGGTACCGGGGGGGAGACCCAGTACTTC. The V call is TRBV7-6, the J call TRBJ2-5, with 7 nucleotides matching TRBD2. Trimming at V came to 5 bases and at J to 5 bases, leaving 5 bases not matched to a gene. The CDR3 runs 13 residues. Per the germline V gene, CDR1 is SGHVS and CDR2 is FNYEAQ.